What follows is one T cell receptor (beta chain) and its context. Antigen unknown. The CDR3 loop spans 15 amino acids. Germline assignment: CDR1 SEHNR and CDR2 FQNEAQ (reference sequence). Trimming shortened V by 5 bases and J by 4 bases, and 15 bases separated the two germline ends. This record comes from a study of T cell responses to AZD1222 COVID-19 vaccine. The overall study: Analysis merged second doses at about 4 or about 12 weeks.

Sequencing was performed with immunoSEQ multiplex PCR; in TCRdb, only in-frame clones are kept and a portion is missing. The table lists more than 95,000 clones, 88% of them singletons, with 4.5% to 6% in the top ten. Points from the study as a whole: Without day 14 samples, only post-peak T cell repertoires were studied. Females outnumbered males among donors, who were mostly white British; clonal diversity was possibly underestimated. Seropositivity was recorded at baseline in only 6 or 7 AZD1222 recipients.

The receptor comes from an adult in good health. The specimen was peripheral blood, collected on day 0 of AZD1222 vaccination. The chain links TRBV7-9 to TRBJ1-3; no clear D gene. The CDR3 spells CASSPTSGSGNTIYF. DNA for the CDR3: TGTGCCAGCAGCCCAACCTCGGGCTCGGGAAACACCATATATTTT.